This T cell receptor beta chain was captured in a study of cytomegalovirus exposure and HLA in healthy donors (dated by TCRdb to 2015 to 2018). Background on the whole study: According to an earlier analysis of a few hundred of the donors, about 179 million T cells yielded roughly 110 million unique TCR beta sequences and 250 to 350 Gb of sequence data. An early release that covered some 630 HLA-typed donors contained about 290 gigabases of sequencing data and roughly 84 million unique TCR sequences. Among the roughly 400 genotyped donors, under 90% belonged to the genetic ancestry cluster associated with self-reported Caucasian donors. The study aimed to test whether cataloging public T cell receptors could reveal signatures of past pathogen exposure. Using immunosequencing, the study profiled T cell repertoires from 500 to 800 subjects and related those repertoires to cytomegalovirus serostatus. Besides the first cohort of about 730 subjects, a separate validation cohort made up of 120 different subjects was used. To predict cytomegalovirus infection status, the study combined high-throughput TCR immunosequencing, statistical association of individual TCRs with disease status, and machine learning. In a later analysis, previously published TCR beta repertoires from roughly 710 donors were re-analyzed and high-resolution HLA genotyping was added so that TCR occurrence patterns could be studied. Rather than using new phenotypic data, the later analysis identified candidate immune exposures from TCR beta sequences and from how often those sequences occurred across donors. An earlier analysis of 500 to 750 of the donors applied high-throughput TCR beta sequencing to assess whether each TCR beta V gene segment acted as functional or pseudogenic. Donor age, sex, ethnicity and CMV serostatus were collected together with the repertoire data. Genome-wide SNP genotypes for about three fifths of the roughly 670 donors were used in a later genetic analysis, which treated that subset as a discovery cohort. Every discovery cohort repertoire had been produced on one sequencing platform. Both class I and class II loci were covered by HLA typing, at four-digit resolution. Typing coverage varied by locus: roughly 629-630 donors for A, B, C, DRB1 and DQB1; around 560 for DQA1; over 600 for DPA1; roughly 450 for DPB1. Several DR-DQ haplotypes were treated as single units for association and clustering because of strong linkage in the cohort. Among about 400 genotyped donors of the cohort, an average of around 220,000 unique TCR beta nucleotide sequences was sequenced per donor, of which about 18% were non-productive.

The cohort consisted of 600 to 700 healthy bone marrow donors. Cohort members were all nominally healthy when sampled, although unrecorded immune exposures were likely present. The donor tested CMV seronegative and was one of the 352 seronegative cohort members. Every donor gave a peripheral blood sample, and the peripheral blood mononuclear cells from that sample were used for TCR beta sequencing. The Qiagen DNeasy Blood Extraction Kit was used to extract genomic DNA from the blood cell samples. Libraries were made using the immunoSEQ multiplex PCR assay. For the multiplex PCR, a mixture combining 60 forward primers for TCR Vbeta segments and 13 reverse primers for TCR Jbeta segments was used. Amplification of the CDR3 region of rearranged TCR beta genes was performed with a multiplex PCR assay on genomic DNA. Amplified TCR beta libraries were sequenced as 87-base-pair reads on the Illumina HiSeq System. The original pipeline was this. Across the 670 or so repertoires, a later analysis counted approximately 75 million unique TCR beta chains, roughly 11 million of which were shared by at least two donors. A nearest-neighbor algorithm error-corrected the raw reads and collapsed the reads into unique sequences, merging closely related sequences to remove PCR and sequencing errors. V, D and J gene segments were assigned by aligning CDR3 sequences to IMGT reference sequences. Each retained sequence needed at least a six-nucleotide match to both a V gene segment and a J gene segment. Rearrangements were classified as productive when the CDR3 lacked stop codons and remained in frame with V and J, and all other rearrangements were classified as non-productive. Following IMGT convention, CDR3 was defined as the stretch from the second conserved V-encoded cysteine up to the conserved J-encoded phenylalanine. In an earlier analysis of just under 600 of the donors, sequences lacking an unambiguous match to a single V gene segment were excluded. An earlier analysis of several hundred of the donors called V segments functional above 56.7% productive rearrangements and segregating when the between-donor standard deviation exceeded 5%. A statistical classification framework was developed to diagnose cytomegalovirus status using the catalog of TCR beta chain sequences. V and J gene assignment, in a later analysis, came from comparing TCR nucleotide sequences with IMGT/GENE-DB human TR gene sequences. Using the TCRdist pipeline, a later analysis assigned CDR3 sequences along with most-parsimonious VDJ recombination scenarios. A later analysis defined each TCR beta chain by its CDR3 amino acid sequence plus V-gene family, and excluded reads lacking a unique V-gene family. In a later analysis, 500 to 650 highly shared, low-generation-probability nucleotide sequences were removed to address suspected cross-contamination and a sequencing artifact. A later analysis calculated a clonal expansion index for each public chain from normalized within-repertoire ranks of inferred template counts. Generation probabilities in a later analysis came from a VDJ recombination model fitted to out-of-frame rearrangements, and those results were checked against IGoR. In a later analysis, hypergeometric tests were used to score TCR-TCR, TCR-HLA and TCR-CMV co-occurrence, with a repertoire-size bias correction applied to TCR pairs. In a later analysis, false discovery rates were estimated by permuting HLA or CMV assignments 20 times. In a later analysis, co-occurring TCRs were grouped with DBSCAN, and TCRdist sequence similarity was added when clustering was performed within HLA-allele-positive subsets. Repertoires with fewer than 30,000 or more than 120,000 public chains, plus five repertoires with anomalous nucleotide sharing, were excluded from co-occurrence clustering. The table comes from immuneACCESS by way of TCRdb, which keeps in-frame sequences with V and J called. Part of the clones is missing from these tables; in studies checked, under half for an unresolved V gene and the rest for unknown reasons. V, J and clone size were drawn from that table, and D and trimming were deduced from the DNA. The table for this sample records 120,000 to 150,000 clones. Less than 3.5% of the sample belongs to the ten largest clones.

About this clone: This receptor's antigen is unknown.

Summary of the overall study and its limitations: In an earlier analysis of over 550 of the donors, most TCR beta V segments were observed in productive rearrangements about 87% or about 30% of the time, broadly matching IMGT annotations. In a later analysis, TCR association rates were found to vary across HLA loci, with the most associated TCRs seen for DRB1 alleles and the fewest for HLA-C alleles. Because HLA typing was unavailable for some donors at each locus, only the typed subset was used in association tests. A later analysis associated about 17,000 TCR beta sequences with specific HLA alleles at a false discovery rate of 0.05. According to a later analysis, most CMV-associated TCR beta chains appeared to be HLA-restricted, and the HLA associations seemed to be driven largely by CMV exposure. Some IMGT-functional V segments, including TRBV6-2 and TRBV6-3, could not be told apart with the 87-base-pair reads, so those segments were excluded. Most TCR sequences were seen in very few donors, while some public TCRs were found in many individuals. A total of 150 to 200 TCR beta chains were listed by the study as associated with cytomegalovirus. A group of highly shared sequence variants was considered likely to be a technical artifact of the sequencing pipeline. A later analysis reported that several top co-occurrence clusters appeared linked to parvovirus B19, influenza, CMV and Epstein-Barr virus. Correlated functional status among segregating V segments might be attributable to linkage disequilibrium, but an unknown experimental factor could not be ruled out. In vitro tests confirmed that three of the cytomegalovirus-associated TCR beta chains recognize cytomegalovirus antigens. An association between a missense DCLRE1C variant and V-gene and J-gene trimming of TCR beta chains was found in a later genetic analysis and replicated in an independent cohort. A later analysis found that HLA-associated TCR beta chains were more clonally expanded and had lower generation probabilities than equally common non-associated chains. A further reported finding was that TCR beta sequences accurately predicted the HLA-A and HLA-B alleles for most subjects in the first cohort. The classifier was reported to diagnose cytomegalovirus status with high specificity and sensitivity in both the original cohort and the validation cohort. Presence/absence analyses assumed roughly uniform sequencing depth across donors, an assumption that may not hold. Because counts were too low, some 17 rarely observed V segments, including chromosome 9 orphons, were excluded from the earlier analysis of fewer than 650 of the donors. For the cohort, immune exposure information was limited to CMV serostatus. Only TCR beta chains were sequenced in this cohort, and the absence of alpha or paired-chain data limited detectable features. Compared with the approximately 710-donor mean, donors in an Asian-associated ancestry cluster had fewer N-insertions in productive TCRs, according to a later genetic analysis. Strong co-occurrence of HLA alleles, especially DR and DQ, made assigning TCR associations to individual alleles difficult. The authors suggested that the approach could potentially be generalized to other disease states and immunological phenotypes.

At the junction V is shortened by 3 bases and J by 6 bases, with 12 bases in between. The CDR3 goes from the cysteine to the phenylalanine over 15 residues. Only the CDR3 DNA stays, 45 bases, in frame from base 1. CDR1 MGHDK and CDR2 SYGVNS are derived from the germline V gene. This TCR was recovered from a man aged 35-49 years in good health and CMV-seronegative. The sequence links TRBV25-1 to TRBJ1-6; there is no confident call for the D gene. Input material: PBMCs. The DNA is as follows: TGTGCCAGCAGTGAGCAGACTTTCGGTAATTCACCCCTCCACTTT. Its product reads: CASSEQTFGNSPLHF.